A selection of T cell receptor beta chains follows, all from one sample in a study of blood T cell repertoires in COVID-19. Method: immunoSEQ multiplex PCR; TCRdb's copy keeps in-frame clones and lacks some. This sample has fewer than 250,000 clones, with about 86% found just once. The sample consisted of PBMCs or T cells enriched from blood (not recorded which). Receptor source: a woman aged 40-49 years with acute COVID-19. CDR3s leave out the opening cysteine and the closing phenylalanine or tryptophan. Fields, in order: V gene, J gene, D gene, clone size, CDR3 protein. A D gene is named only where the DNA matches it firmly. Size tells how often a clone was seen (once, few, many) or the class of an expanded clone, and some rows leave it out.

TRBV30	TRBJ2-7	-	-	ALRREASYEQY
TRBV28	TRBJ2-5	TRBD1	-	ASRNDRVETQY
TRBV27	TRBJ2-1	TRBD2	-	ASSLGVAGINEQF
TRBV28	TRBJ1-1	-	-	ASSSTTGGAF
TRBV27	TRBJ1-6	-	-	ASSLSIGANSPLH
TRBV20-1	TRBJ2-3	-	-	SASAGSTDTQY
TRBV13	TRBJ1-3	-	once	ASSLWGPGNTIY
TRBV5-4	TRBJ2-7	TRBD1	-	ASSRQGASYEQY
TRBV28	TRBJ1-1	-	-	ASSLGAGITEAF
TRBV30	TRBJ2-6	-	-	AWDSAGANVLT
TRBV5-6	TRBJ2-1	-	-	ASSLPAVEQF
TRBV25-1	TRBJ2-5	TRBD2	-	ASSERWAGAETQY
TRBV10-3	TRBJ2-7	-	once	AISESGGRGSYEQY
TRBV19	TRBJ1-4	-	-	ASSQIEIPNEKLF
TRBV9	TRBJ2-7	TRBD1	-	ASSARQGPSYEQY
TRBV24-1	TRBJ2-5	-	-	ATSGGRGETQY
TRBV28	TRBJ1-2	TRBD1	-	ASSLLRGRGDYGYT
TRBV5-4	TRBJ2-7	TRBD2	-	ASSQGLAGTNEQY
TRBV18	TRBJ2-1	TRBD2	-	ASSYGSGNYNEQF
TRBV7-2	TRBJ2-3	TRBD2	-	ASSLGGSGMSSTDTQY
TRBV6-1	TRBJ2-7	TRBD2	-	ASSEVAGGAKVGEQY
TRBV28	TRBJ2-7	-	-	ASSPGGRGLWEQY
TRBV5-4	TRBJ1-2	-	-	ASSFISGVDGYT
TRBV28	TRBJ1-6	-	-	ASRVGEGRVPLH
TRBV30	TRBJ2-3	-	-	AWKAPDTQY
TRBV28	TRBJ1-3	-	-	ASRRQGGGRVNTIY
TRBV5-1	TRBJ2-7	TRBD2	-	ASSLRLSTSGSLGSYEQY
TRBV28	TRBJ2-7	-	-	ASSSAPTYEQY
TRBV19	TRBJ2-7	TRBD1	many	ASKGTGAYEQY
TRBV10-2	TRBJ2-3	TRBD1	-	ASRATGGADTQY
TRBV29-1	TRBJ2-1	TRBD2	-	SVAGLAGVGSYNEQF
TRBV7-2	TRBJ2-7	TRBD2	-	ASSLGATSGSYEQY
TRBV4-1	TRBJ2-1	TRBD2	-	ASSTMRGTSGSHEQF
TRBV18	TRBJ2-7	TRBD2	-	ASSPFRGGMNEQY
TRBV4-3	TRBJ1-3	-	few	ASSQERGSGNTIY
TRBV3-1/TRBV3-2	TRBJ2-5	-	-	ASSLWGLAEQETQY
TRBV9	TRBJ2-7	TRBD2	-	ASSVASGSEQY
TRBV7-8	TRBJ2-5	TRBD1	-	ASSLAGTGTETQY
TRBV11-2	TRBJ1-4	TRBD1	-	ASSTRTGTNEKLF
TRBV4-2	TRBJ2-1	TRBD1	many	ASSQGLGQGVHNEQF
TRBV5-1	TRBJ2-1	-	-	ASSLSQGPPSNEQF